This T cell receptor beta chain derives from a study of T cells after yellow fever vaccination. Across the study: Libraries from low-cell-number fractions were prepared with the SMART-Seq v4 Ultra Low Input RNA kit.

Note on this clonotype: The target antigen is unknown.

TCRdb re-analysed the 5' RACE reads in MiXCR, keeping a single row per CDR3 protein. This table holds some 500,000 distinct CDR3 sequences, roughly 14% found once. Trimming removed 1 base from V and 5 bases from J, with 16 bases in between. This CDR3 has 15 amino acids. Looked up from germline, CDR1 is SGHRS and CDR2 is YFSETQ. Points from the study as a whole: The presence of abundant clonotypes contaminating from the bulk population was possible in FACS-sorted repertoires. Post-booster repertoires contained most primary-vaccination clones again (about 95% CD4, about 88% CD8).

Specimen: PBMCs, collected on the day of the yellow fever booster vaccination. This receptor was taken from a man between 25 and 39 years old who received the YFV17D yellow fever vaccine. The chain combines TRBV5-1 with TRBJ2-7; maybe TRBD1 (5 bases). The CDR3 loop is CASSLWGTYRNEQYF. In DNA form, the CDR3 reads TGCGCCAGCAGCTTGTGGGGTACTTACAGGAACGAGCAGTACTTC. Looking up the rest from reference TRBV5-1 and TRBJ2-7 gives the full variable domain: KAGVTQTPRYLIKTRGQQVTLSCSPISGHRSVSWYQQTPGQGLQFLFEYFSETQRNKGNFPGRFSGRQFSNSRSEMNVSTLELGDSALYLCASSLWGTYRNEQYFGPGTRLTVT.